This record looks at one T cell receptor (beta chain) sequence and its context. This clone was observed a single time. It has no known antigen specificity. Base qualities are missing; no much larger clone stands one base away. The library was built by means of the immunoSEQ multiplex PCR assay. The table was pulled from immuneACCESS by TCRdb, which kept in-frame rearrangements only. Such tables lose some clones; where checked, under half of the loss comes from unresolved V genes, and the rest has no known cause. A total of about 120,000 clones appear in this sample, around 86% of them only once. Together, the top ten hold about 8.7% of the sample. This sample is part of a study of control samples from healthy donors and cancer patients (TCRdb year 2020). Input material: blood. This TCR derives from a man between 40 and 49 years old in good health.

Read as DNA, the sequence is TGTGCCAGCAGTACTGAAGGGGTTCTTGGGCAGGTGCCCCGCGAGCAGTACTTC. It encodes CASSTEGVLGQVPREQYF. This chain joins TRBV25-1 to TRBJ2-7; the D gene is perhaps TRBD1, on 5 matching bases. V and J lose 5 bases and 6 bases, and a span of 29 bases separates them. In the germline V gene, CDR1 corresponds to MGHDK and CDR2 to SYGVNS. The cysteine opens and the phenylalanine closes a CDR3 of 18 amino acids. Only the CDR3 part of the read is kept: 54 bases, read in frame from the first base.